A single sample is the source of the 4 T cell receptor beta chains below, sequenced in a study of blood T cell repertoires in COVID-19. Data came from immunoSEQ multiplex PCR; TCRdb stores just in-frame clones and leaves some out. The data show under 300,000 clones, 75% to 90% seen once. Sequencing input: peripheral blood. Receptor source: a woman aged 65 to 85 with acute or convalescent COVID-19.

This clone was counted once. The chain joins TRBV28 to TRBJ1-4; 7 bases are shared with TRBD1. Germline V gives CDR1 MDHEN, CDR2 SYDVKM. Germline trimming cut 8 bases from V and 4 bases from J; bases unmatched to any gene: 10. The CDR3 contains 15 residues. In DNA, the CDR3 is TGTGCCAGCGGGCCGTCAGGGGGGTATAATGAAAAACTGTTTTTT. Translated, it gives CASGPSGGYNEKLFF.

The rearrangement links TRBV2 to TRBJ1-1; 7 nucleotides agree with TRBD1. V was pared by 6 bases and J by 3 bases, with 4 bases of the junction left unmatched. Per the germline V gene, CDR1 is SNHLY and CDR2 is FYNNEI. The length of the CDR3 is 13 residues. Here the CDR3 reads CASRRTGDTEAFF. The DNA of the CDR3 is TGTGCCAGCAGACGAACAGGGGACACTGAAGCTTTCTTT.

This rearrangement joins TRBV7-9 to TRBJ1-1; D uncertain. CDR1 SEHNR and CDR2 FQNEAQ come from the germline V gene (reference sequence). The germline V and J ends were trimmed by 5 bases and 3 bases, with 7 bases remaining between them. CDR3 length equals 12 residues. In DNA form, the CDR3 reads TGTGCCAGCAGCCGTAGAGACACTGAAGCTTTCTTT. It is translated as CASSRRDTEAFF.

This clone was seen only a few times. For the CDR3, the DNA is TGTGCCAGCAGCCAAGAACCGGGGGTCTATGGCTACACCTTC. Its protein is CASSQEPGVYGYTF. The chain links TRBV3-1 (or the pseudogene TRBV3-2) to TRBJ1-2; TRBD1 might be the D (5 bases). V lost 0 bases and J 4 bases, leaving 9 bases between the germline ends. The CDR3 length is 14 residues. Per germline, CDR1 LGHDT and CDR2 YNNKEL (reference sequence).